Listed below are T cell receptor beta chains from one sample, sequenced in a study of shared clonotypes between healthy human individuals. Sequenced by immunoSEQ multiplex PCR; TCRdb stores in-frame clones only, minus some. The sample contains approximately 2.4 million clones, roughly 95% of which appear only once. Sequencing was done on a sample of naive CD4+ T cells sorted from blood. These receptors were collected from a man aged 18 to 35 in good health. The CDR3 runs from the conserved cysteine through the conserved F or W. The order of the fields is D gene, V gene, J gene, clone size, CDR3 protein, CDR3 DNA. The D gene is left open where the match is weak. Clone size, where shown, is once, few, many, or a class for clones that have expanded.

>-|TRBV9|TRBJ2-1|-
CASSPLGGSYNEQFF
TGTGCCAGCAGCCCCTTAGGAGGCTCCTACAATGAGCAGTTCTTC
>-|TRBV7-9|TRBJ1-1|-
CASSSRPDPEAFF
TGTGCCAGCAGCAGCCGTCCTGACCCTGAAGCTTTCTTT
>-|TRBV5-1|TRBJ1-6|-
CASGESSSYNSPLHF
TGCGCCAGCGGTGAAAGCAGCTCCTATAATTCACCCCTCCACTTT
>TRBD2|TRBV7-6|TRBJ2-1|-
CASSLGLEGGEQFF
TGTGCCAGCAGCTTGGGACTAGAGGGTGGCGAGCAGTTCTTC
>TRBD2|TRBV7-8|TRBJ2-1|-
CASSPSLAGGDNEQFF
TGTGCCAGCAGCCCCTCCCTAGCGGGGGGGGACAATGAGCAGTTCTTC
>TRBD2|TRBV11-2|TRBJ2-2|-
CASSPAPRGDTGELFF
TGTGCCAGCAGCCCCGCCCCCCGGGGGGACACCGGGGAGCTGTTTTTT
>-|TRBV11-2|TRBJ2-7|-
CASSLGLYEQYF
TGTGCCAGCAGCTTAGGGTTATACGAGCAGTACTTC
>-|TRBV2|TRBJ2-3|once
CASSAQGQRADTQYF
TGTGCCAGCAGTGCCCAGGGGCAGAGGGCAGATACGCAGTATTTT
>-|TRBV6-1|TRBJ1-3|-
CASSEALIISGNTIYF
TGTGCCAGCAGTGAAGCCCTCATTATCTCTGGAAACACCATATATTTT
>TRBD1|TRBV18|TRBJ2-7|-
CASSPLTGSIYEQYF
TGTGCCAGCTCACCACTGACAGGGTCAATATACGAGCAGTACTTC
>-|TRBV5-6|TRBJ1-4|-
CASSPGLPGGHEKLFF
TGTGCCAGCAGCCCAGGGCTCCCCGGGGGGCATGAAAAACTGTTTTTT
>-|TRBV4-3|TRBJ1-2|-
CASSQGTPGGRGYTF
TGCGCCAGCAGCCAAGGAACACCCGGAGGTAGGGGCTACACCTTC
>TRBD1|TRBV6-1|TRBJ1-2|-
CASSVGTGAWPRYTF
TGTGCCAGCAGTGTTGGGACAGGTGCTTGGCCGAGGTACACCTTC
>TRBD1|TRBV6-1|TRBJ1-2|-
CASSWTGNNYGYTF
TGTGCCAGCAGTTGGACAGGGAACAACTATGGCTACACCTTC
>TRBD2|TRBV6-5|TRBJ2-1|once
CASRAGTSGMSEQFF
TGTGCCAGCAGGGCCGGGACTAGCGGGATGTCTGAGCAGTTCTTC
>TRBD1|TRBV6-4|TRBJ2-7|-
CASSQGTGVRSYEQYF
TGTGCCAGCAGTCAGGGGACAGGGGTCCGTTCTTACGAGCAGTACTTC
>-|TRBV10-2|TRBJ2-3|-
CASRTGSTDTQYF
TGCGCCAGCAGAACCGGTAGCACAGATACGCAGTATTTT
>-|TRBV4-1|TRBJ2-7|-
CASSQDEGGDYEQYF
TGCGCCAGCAGCCAAGATGAAGGGGGGGACTACGAGCAGTACTTC
>-|TRBV7-6|TRBJ2-7|-
CASSLGTGVTSEQYF
TGTGCCAGCAGCTTAGGGACGGGGGTCACCTCGGAGCAGTACTTC
>TRBD2|TRBV11-3|TRBJ2-5|-
CASSATSGGHQETQYF
TGTGCCAGCAGCGCGACTAGCGGGGGGCACCAAGAGACCCAGTACTTC
>-|TRBV19|TRBJ2-3|-
CASSRQSGTTDTQYF
TGTGCCAGTAGTAGACAGTCCGGGACCACAGATACGCAGTATTTT
>-|TRBV4-2|TRBJ1-2|-
CASSQDFAQYGYTF
TGTGCCAGCAGCCAAGACTTCGCCCAATATGGCTACACCTTC
>TRBD1|TRBV27|TRBJ2-7|-
CASSLLGTGGYEQYF
TGTGCCAGCAGTTTACTTGGGACAGGGGGCTACGAGCAGTACTTC
>TRBD2|TRBV29-1|TRBJ2-2|-
CSVAEPGLAGGETGELFF
TGCAGCGTTGCGGAACCGGGACTAGCGGGAGGGGAGACCGGGGAGCTGTTTTTT
>TRBD1|TRBV7-9|TRBJ1-2|-
CASNLAGTALLAF
TGTGCCAGCAACTTAGCCGGGACAGCCTTGCTAGCCTTC
>-|TRBV7-2|TRBJ2-5|-
CASSFGRALGTQYF
TGTGCCAGCAGCTTTGGACGGGCCCTAGGGACCCAGTACTTC
>TRBD1|TRBV25-1|TRBJ1-2|-
CASSELGQEYNYGYTF
TGTGCCAGCAGTGAATTGGGACAGGAATACAACTATGGCTACACCTTC
>-|TRBV9|TRBJ2-7|-
CASSVGGLSNEQYF
TGTGCCAGCAGCGTAGGTGGGCTAAGCAACGAGCAGTACTTC
>-|TRBV6-5|TRBJ1-2|-
CASSYSNNYGYTF
TGTGCCAGCAGTTACTCGAATAACTATGGCTACACCTTC
>TRBD2|TRBV7-9|TRBJ2-3|-
CASSLQPTSGRGGTDTQYF
TGTGCCAGCAGCTTACAGCCCACAAGCGGGAGGGGCGGCACAGATACGCAGTATTTT
>-|TRBV2|TRBJ2-5|-
CASLQQETQYF
TGTGCCAGCCTACAACAGGAGACCCAGTACTTC
>-|TRBV5-1|TRBJ1-5|-
CASSLEGTPNQPQHF
TGCGCCAGCAGCTTGGAAGGGACCCCCAATCAGCCCCAGCATTTT
>TRBD1|TRBV27|TRBJ1-3|-
CASSSTGNSGNTIYF
TGTGCCAGCAGTTCGACAGGGAACTCTGGAAACACCATATATTTT
>-|TRBV6-5|TRBJ2-3|-
CASSYSAGPSTDTQYF
TGTGCCAGCAGTTACTCGGCGGGGCCTAGCACAGATACGCAGTATTTT
>TRBD1|TRBV6-5|TRBJ2-3|-
CASSYGQGRNTQYF
TGTGCCAGCAGTTACGGACAGGGTCGGAATACGCAGTATTTT
>-|TRBV2|TRBJ1-2|-
CASSVGAGNGYTF
TGTGCCAGCAGCGTGGGAGCTGGGAATGGCTACACCTTC
>-|TRBV28|TRBJ1-2|-
CASSFHVNYGYTF
TGTGCCAGCAGTTTCCACGTAAACTATGGCTACACCTTC
>-|TRBV2|TRBJ2-3|once
CASSIGGHSSTDTQYF
TGTGCCAGCTCGATTGGCGGGCACTCTAGCACAGATACGCAGTATTTT
>TRBD1|TRBV7-2|TRBJ1-2|-
CASSSTSRGRGGGTF
TGTGCCAGCAGCTCGACCTCGAGGGGGCGCGGAGGAGGTACCTTC
>TRBD2|TRBV7-4|TRBJ2-1|-
CASSFGLADSYNEQFF
TGTGCCAGCAGCTTTGGGCTAGCGGACTCCTACAATGAGCAGTTCTTC
>-|TRBV5-4|TRBJ1-1|-
CASSLDSGAGTEAFF
TGTGCCAGCAGCTTGGACTCGGGGGCCGGCACTGAAGCTTTCTTT
>-|TRBV4-2|TRBJ2-7|-
CASSQDAGVKEQYF
TGTGCCAGCAGCCAAGATGCAGGGGTGAAGGAGCAGTACTTC
>TRBD1|TRBV6-5|TRBJ1-1|-
CASSRLRGYTEAFF
TGTGCCAGCAGTCGCCTCAGGGGGTACACTGAAGCTTTCTTT
>-|TRBV5-6|TRBJ2-5|-
CASSLVKGGVFGETQYF
TGTGCCAGCAGCTTGGTCAAGGGGGGAGTGTTCGGAGAGACCCAGTACTTC
>TRBD1|TRBV7-9|TRBJ1-4|-
CASSPGQGNEKLFF
TGTGCCAGCAGCCCCGGACAGGGCAATGAAAAACTGTTTTTT
>-|TRBV27|TRBJ1-5|-
CASRRTGGQPQHF
TGTGCCAGCAGACGTACGGGGGGTCAGCCCCAGCATTTT